This entry lists 21 T cell receptor beta chains sequenced from one sample in a study. Tregs were sorted as CD4+CD25+CD127-/low cells. MiXCR was run by TCRdb on the 5' RACE reads, yielding one entry per CDR3 protein. The table shows some 8,300 distinct CDR3 sequences, with just under 55% occurring only once. Sequenced sample: Tregs sorted from a lymph node. All receptors come from a female donor with breast cancer.

The chain couples TRBV5-1 to TRBJ2-2, with D uncertain. Germline V gene lookup returns CDR1 SGHRS and CDR2 YFSETQ. CDR3 size: 18 residues. V dropped 4 bases and J dropped 0 bases, with 19 bases sitting between them. The CDR3 nucleotides read TGCGCCAGCAGCCACCGCTCCGTACAGCATCCGAACACCGGGGAGCTGTTTTTT. It is translated as CASSHRSVQHPNTGELFF.

This clonotype appeared once. This chain connects TRBV20-1 to TRBJ2-7; 11 bases fit TRBD2. The germline CDR1 and CDR2 sequences are DFQATT and SNEGSKA (reference sequence). The CDR3 sequence is 13 residues long. V lost 5 bases, J lost 5 bases, and 5 bases stayed unmatched. CDR3 sequence: CSASTSGIDEQYF. CDR3 sequence (DNA): TGCAGTGCTTCGACTAGCGGGATCGACGAGCAGTACTTC.

The sample holds a few counts of this clonotype. The rearrangement links TRBV5-1 to TRBJ2-1; the match to TRBD1 covers 10 bases. This CDR3 spans 15 amino acids. The trim removed 3 bases at V and 12 bases at J, leaving 12 bases unmatched. Germline V gives CDR1 SGHRS, CDR2 YFSETQ. The CDR3 nucleotides are TGCGCCAGCAGCTCCCGGGGGGGACAGGGGTCACTGCAGTTCTTC. It codes for CASSSRGGQGSLQFF.

In this sample, this clonotype turned up a few times. The V call is TRBV5-1, the J call TRBJ1-1; TRBD1 agrees at 7 bases. The germline gives CDR1 SGHRS, CDR2 YFSETQ. The CDR3 extends over 16 amino acids. The V gene end was trimmed by 2 bases and the J gene end by 1 base; junction bases not matched to a gene: 8. CDR3 amino acids: CASSFSGTDTNTEAFF. Here the CDR3 DNA reads TGCGCCAGCAGCTTTTCCGGGACAGACACGAACACTGAAGCTTTCTTT. Full variable domain (rest looked up from reference TRBV5-1 and TRBJ1-1): KAGVTQTPRYLIKTRGQQVTLSCSPISGHRSVSWYQQTPGQGLQFLFEYFSETQRNKGNFPGRFSGRQFSNSRSEMNVSTLELGDSALYLCASSFSGTDTNTEAFFGQGTRLTVV.

This clonotype turned up a few times. V and J are TRBV4-3 and TRBJ1-5; D gene uncertain. Germline CDR1 is LGHNA and CDR2 is YSLEER. V was clipped by 0 bases and J by 1 base, with 7 bases between them. The length of the CDR3 is 15 residues. The CDR3 coding sequence is TGCGCCAGCAGCCAAGATGCCCGCAGCAATCAGCCCCAGCATTTT. Its translation is CASSQDARSNQPQHF.

The chain uses TRBV6-5 and TRBJ2-1; tentative D call: TRBD1 (6 bases). V was shortened by 5 bases and J by 4 bases, with 15 bases between the two germline ends. The germline CDR1 and CDR2 sequences are MNHEY and SVGAGI. There are 15 residues in the CDR3. CDR3 region: CASSTNRVLYNEQFF. DNA of the CDR3: TGTGCCAGCAGTACCAACAGGGTCCTTTACAATGAGCAGTTCTTC.

Comment on this clonotype: At one end the junction does not follow the germline gene, possibly because of a read error. The chain joins TRBV7-6 to TRBJ2-3, with D tentatively TRBD1 (6 bases). The germline gives CDR1 SGHVS, CDR2 FNYEAQ. The CDR3 has 16 residues. CDR3: CAGSLKGGRGTDTQYF. The DNA of the CDR3 is TGTGCCGGCAGCTTAAAAGGGGGTAGAGGCACAGATACGCAGTATTTT.

This clonotype was seen more than once but under ten times. The chain couples TRBV7-2 to TRBJ2-3, with D unclear. Trimming left V 1 base short and J 5 bases short, with 7 bases between. From germline, CDR1 is SGHTA and CDR2 FQGNSA. The CDR3 consists of 13 residues. The CDR3: CASSLGLGDTQYF. CDR3 sequence (DNA): TGTGCCAGCAGCTTAGGGTTGGGAGATACGCAGTATTTT. Full variable domain (remainder filled in from reference TRBV7-2 and TRBJ2-3): GAGVSQSPSNKVTEKGKDVELRCDPISGHTALYWYRQSLGQGLEFLIYFQGNSAPDKSGLPSDRFSAERTGGSVSTLTIQRTQQEDSAVYLCASSLGLGDTQYFGPGTRLTVL.

This clonotype appeared a few times. The chain carries TRBV20-1 and TRBJ2-3, with a weak D call TRBD2 (6 bases). CDR3 size: 15 residues. From germline, CDR1 is DFQATT and CDR2 SNEGSKA (reference sequence). V lost 0 bases and J lost 6, with 16 bases in between. CDR3 in amino acids: CSARDGDSLPDTQYF. CDR3 in DNA: TGCAGTGCTAGAGACGGGGACTCCCTCCCCGATACGCAGTATTTT.

In the case of this clonotype: The junction does not match germline at one end; this may be a read error. The rearrangement links TRBV20-1 to TRBJ1-6, with 9 bases identical to TRBD1. This CDR3 has 14 residues. Germline CDR1 reads DFQATT; CDR2 reads SNEGSKA (reference sequence). DNA for the CDR3: TGCAGTGCTCGAGAGGGGACAGGGACTTCACCCCTCCACTTT. Protein: CSAREGTGTSPLHF.

This chain connects TRBV20-1 to TRBJ2-7, with D maybe TRBD2 (6 bases). The germline CDR1 and CDR2 sequences are DFQATT and SNEGSKA (reference sequence). The CDR3 is 13 residues long. The CDR3 reads CSAGGVSSYEQYV. The CDR3 region has the DNA TGCAGCGCCGGCGGGGTCAGCTCCTACGAGCAGTACGTC.

The chain recombines TRBV20-1 with TRBJ1-1, with a possible D match to TRBD1 (6 bases). Between the trimmed V and J ends, which lost 6 bases and 0 bases, there was a span of 11 bases. This CDR3 is 13 amino acids long. Germline lookup yields CDR1 DFQATT and CDR2 SNEGSKA (reference sequence). The CDR3 here is CSAGQGMNTEAFF. The CDR3 nucleotides read TGCAGTGCCGGCCAGGGGATGAACACTGAAGCTTTCTTT.

This clonotype was recorded a few times. The rearrangement joins TRBV5-1 to TRBJ2-3, with D possibly called TRBD1 or TRBD2 (6 bases each). This CDR3 comprises 15 residues. Germline assignment: CDR1 SGHRS and CDR2 YFSETQ. Trimming removed 4 bases from V and 1 base from J, with 13 bases in between. In DNA form, the CDR3 reads TGCGCCAGCAGCATCCGGGGGCGCGGCACAGATACGCAGTATTTT. Residues: CASSIRGRGTDTQYF.

V gene TRBV6-1 combines with J gene TRBJ1-2; D not resolved. Germline V gives CDR1 MNHNS, CDR2 SASEGT. This CDR3 contains 14 residues. V was cut by 6 bases and J by 3 bases, with 14 bases left in between. The CDR3 region has the DNA TGTGCCAGCAGCCAGGACGGGAGGGACTATGGCTACACCTTC. Its protein product is CASSQDGRDYGYTF.

This chain links TRBV6-2 or TRBV6-3 with TRBJ1-5; unclear D gene. Germline loops: CDR1 MNHEY, CDR2 SVGEGT. Trimming left V 7 bases short and J 0 bases short, with 7 bases between. This CDR3 is 13 amino acids long. CDR3 protein: CASTFNSNQPQHF. CDR3 DNA: TGTGCCAGCACCTTTAATAGCAATCAGCCCCAGCATTTT.

The chain recombines TRBV28 with TRBJ2-7; maybe TRBD1 (5 bases). Germline values: CDR1 MDHEN, CDR2 SYDVKM. The CDR3 has 15 amino acids. The germline V and J ends were trimmed by 6 bases and 0 bases, with 15 bases remaining between them. The CDR3 loop reads CASRLGRASSYEQYF. DNA of the CDR3: TGTGCCAGCAGGTTGGGCAGGGCAAGCTCCTACGAGCAGTACTTC.

This clonotype was seen once. The gene calls are TRBV7-6 and TRBJ2-1; 13 bases match TRBD2. The germline V gene has CDR1 SGHVS and CDR2 FNYEAQ. The V gene end was trimmed by 5 bases and the J gene end by 8 bases; junction bases not matched to a gene: 9. The CDR3 loop spans 16 amino acids. The DNA for the CDR3 is TGTGCCAGCAGCCTTGGGACTAGCGGGAAGGGCTATGAGCAGTTCTTC. Its translation is CASSLGTSGKGYEQFF.

V gene TRBV20-1 combines with J gene TRBJ2-7; the D gene is possibly TRBD2 (5 bases). This CDR3 contains 16 residues. Looked up from germline, CDR1 is DFQATT and CDR2 is SNEGSKA (reference sequence). Trimming removed 3 bases at V and 4 bases at J, with 22 bases between. CDR3: CSASDPGYPMPYEQYF. As DNA, the CDR3 is TGCAGTGCTAGTGACCCGGGATACCCGATGCCGTACGAGCAGTACTTC.

This clonotype was seen a few times. The gene calls are TRBV12-3 or TRBV12-4 and TRBJ2-7, with D maybe TRBD2 (6 bases). The CDR3 extends over 15 amino acids. V lost 3 bases and J lost 0, with 12 bases in between. CDR3: CASSLESGPSYEQYF. CDR3 sequence (DNA): TGTGCCAGCAGTTTGGAGAGCGGGCCCTCCTACGAGCAGTACTTC.

The chain links TRBV6-2 or TRBV6-3 to TRBJ2-7; 8 bases align to TRBD1. Germline V CDR1 and CDR2: MNHEY, SVGEGT. Germline trimming cut 7 bases from V and 2 bases from J; bases unmatched to any gene: 10. CDR3 length equals 15 residues. Here the CDR3 DNA reads TGTGCCAGCACAAGGCCTGGACAGGGAACCTACGAGCAGTACTTC. This encodes CASTRPGQGTYEQYF.

The chain is built from TRBV29-1 and TRBJ2-3; D not certain. Trimming stripped 5 bases from V and 5 bases from J, with 20 bases between. The CDR3 is 15 residues long. The germline CDR1 and CDR2 sequences are SQVTM and ANQGSEA. The DNA of the CDR3 is TGCAGCGTTTCGGGTGCAACAGAGGACCAAGATACGCAGTATTTT. Its protein product is CSVSGATEDQDTQYF.